A selection of T cell receptor beta chains follows, all from one sample in a study of blood T cell repertoires in COVID-19. Generated by immunoSEQ multiplex PCR, the TCRdb table keeps only in-frame clones and is missing some. Found here are 45,000 or so clones, nearly 80% of them singletons; the top ten hold under 20%. Sequencing used peripheral blood. All receptors come from a man between 65 and 85 years old with acute or convalescent COVID-19. The CDR3 runs from the conserved cysteine through the conserved F or W. A D gene is named only where the DNA matches it firmly. Size is stated for part of the rows, as once, few or many counts, or as a class when the clone is expanded.

TRBD1,TRBJ1-1,TRBV3-1/TRBV3-2,-,14,CASSQDGTAPEAFF,TGTGCCAGCAGCCAAGATGGGACAGCCCCTGAAGCTTTCTTT
-,TRBJ1-2,TRBV24-1,once,13,CATSDLQWEGYTF,TGTGCCACCAGTGATTTGCAGTGGGAGGGCTACACCTTC
-,TRBJ1-2,TRBV27,once,14,CASSLGSPRDGYTF,TGTGCCAGCAGTTTAGGGTCCCCCAGGGATGGCTACACCTTC
TRBD1,TRBJ1-2,TRBV3-1/TRBV3-2,-,16,CASSQTGRTGGDGYTF,TGTGCCAGCAGCCAAACTGGGCGTACAGGGGGCGATGGCTACACCTTC
TRBD1,TRBJ1-2,TRBV7-2,-,14,CASSITGAGYGYTF,TGTGCCAGCAGCATTACAGGGGCGGGCTATGGCTACACCTTC
TRBD1,TRBJ2-7,TRBV28,-,16,CASSLSRDRDDYEQYF,TGTGCCAGCAGTTTATCTAGGGACAGAGATGATTACGAGCAGTACTTC
-,TRBJ1-1,TRBV5-5,-,16,CASSSVGGAPGTEAFF,TGTGCCAGCAGCTCCGTCGGGGGGGCCCCGGGCACTGAAGCTTTCTTT
-,TRBJ2-3,TRBV30,-,12,CAWSSGADTQYF,TGTGCCTGGAGTTCCGGAGCGGATACGCAGTATTTT
TRBD1,TRBJ1-2,TRBV5-5,-,14,CASSERGLDYGYTF,TGTGCCAGCAGCGAGAGGGGGCTCGACTATGGCTACACCTTC
TRBD1,TRBJ1-1,TRBV5-6,-,15,CASSVTGQMNTEAFF,TGTGCCAGCAGCGTGACGGGACAGATGAACACTGAAGCTTTCTTT
-,TRBJ1-2,TRBV6-2/TRBV6-3,-,16,CASSYSSRRLDYGYTF,TGTGCCAGCAGTTACTCGTCCAGGAGGCTGGACTATGGCTACACCTTC
TRBD1,TRBJ2-3,TRBV9,-,16,CASSFRDRGLSDTQYF,TGTGCCAGCAGCTTCCGGGACAGGGGCCTCTCAGATACGCAGTATTTT
TRBD1,TRBJ2-3,TRBV7-6,-,14,CASSPRTGADTQYF,TGTGCCAGCAGCCCTCGGACAGGGGCGGATACGCAGTATTTT
-,TRBJ1-2,TRBV6-5,-,13,CASKVRDHYGYTF,TGTGCCAGCAAGGTCAGGGATCACTATGGCTACACCTTC
-,TRBJ1-2,TRBV5-6,-,15,CASSSEVPTLHGYTF,TGTGCCAGCAGCTCGGAGGTCCCTACACTCCATGGCTACACCTTC
-,TRBJ2-5,TRBV7-9,-,15,CASSLEFRQQETQYF,TGTGCCAGCAGCTTAGAATTTCGACAGCAAGAGACCCAGTACTTC
-,TRBJ2-3,TRBV4-3,-,18,CASSQGQLGLRGTDTQYF,TGCGCCAGCAGCCAAGGACAACTAGGCCTTAGGGGCACAGATACGCAGTATTTT
TRBD1,TRBJ2-7,TRBV29-1,-,14,CSDLQTGDPYEQYF,TGCAGCGATCTTCAGACAGGGGACCCCTACGAGCAGTACTTC
TRBD1,TRBJ2-3,TRBV10-1,-,13,CASSQGATDTQYF,TGCGCCAGCAGTCAGGGGGCAACAGATACGCAGTATTTT
-,TRBJ2-2,TRBV6-6,-,14,CASSRLENTGELFF,TGTGCCAGCAGTCGACTAGAGAACACCGGGGAGCTGTTTTTT
-,TRBJ1-6,TRBV2,-,14,CASKGGKLNSPLHF,TGTGCCAGCAAGGGCGGGAAACTGAATTCACCCCTCCACTTT
-,TRBJ2-7,TRBV7-9,-,13,CASSLVPQAGQYF,TGTGCCAGCAGCTTAGTCCCCCAGGCCGGGCAGTACTTC